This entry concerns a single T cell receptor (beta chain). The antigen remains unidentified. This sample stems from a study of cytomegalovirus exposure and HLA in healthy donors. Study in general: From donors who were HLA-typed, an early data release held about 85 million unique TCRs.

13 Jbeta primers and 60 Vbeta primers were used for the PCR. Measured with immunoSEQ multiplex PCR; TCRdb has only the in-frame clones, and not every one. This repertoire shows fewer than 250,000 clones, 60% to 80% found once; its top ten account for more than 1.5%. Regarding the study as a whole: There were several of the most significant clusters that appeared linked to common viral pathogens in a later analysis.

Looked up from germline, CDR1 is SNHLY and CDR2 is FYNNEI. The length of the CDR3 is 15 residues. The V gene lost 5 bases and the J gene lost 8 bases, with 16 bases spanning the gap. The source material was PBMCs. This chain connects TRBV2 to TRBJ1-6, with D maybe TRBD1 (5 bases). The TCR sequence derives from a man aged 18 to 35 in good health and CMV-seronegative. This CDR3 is CASSSAGQGDSPLHF. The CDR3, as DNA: TGTGCCAGCAGTTCAGCGGGGCAGGGAGATTCACCCCTCCACTTT.